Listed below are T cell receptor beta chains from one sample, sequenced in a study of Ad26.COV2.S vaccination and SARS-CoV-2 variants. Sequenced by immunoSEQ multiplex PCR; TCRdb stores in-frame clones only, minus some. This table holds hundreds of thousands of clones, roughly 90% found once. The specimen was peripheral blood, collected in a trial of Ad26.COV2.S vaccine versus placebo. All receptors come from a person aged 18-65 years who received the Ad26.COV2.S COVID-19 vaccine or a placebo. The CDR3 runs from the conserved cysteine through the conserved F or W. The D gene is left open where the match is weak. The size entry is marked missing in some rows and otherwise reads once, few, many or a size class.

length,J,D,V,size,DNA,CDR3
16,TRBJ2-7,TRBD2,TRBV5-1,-,TGCGCCAGCAGCTTGGCGGGCGGGGGATCCTCCTACGAGCAGTACTTC,CASSLAGGGSSYEQYF
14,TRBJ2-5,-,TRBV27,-,TGTGCCAGCAGTTTATTTTCCCGGGGAGAGACCCAGTACTTC,CASSLFSRGETQYF
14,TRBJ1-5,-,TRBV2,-,TGTGCCAGCAGCACCGACCCCCGTCATCGGCCCCAGCATTTT,CASSTDPRHRPQHF
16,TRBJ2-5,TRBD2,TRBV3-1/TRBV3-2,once,TGTGCCAGCAGCCAGGACCCTAGCGGGGGCCAAGAGACCCAGTACTTC,CASSQDPSGGQETQYF
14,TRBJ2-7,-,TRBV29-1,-,TGCAGCGCCAGGTTGGCGGCCCAGAAATACGAGCAGTACTTC,CSARLAAQKYEQYF
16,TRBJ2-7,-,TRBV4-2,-,TGTGCCAGCAGCCAAGAGCTAGCGCCAGCCACCTACGAGCAGTACTTC,CASSQELAPATYEQYF
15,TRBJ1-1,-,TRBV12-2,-,TGTGCAAGTCGCTTAGGACTGGGGCTGAACACTGAAGCTTTCTTT,CASRLGLGLNTEAFF
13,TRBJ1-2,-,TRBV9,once,TGTGCCAGCAGCGTAGAACAGTTTGGTGGCTACACCTTC,CASSVEQFGGYTF
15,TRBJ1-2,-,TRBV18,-,TGTGCCAGCTCACCCTGGGACGGCGCTAACTATGGCTACACCTTC,CASSPWDGANYGYTF
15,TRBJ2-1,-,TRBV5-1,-,TGCGCCAGCAGCCTAGGGGTAGCGACGTACAATGAGCAGTTCTTC,CASSLGVATYNEQFF
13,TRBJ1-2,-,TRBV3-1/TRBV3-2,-,TGTGCCAGCAGCCCCAACGCGGTCTATGGCTACACCTTC,CASSPNAVYGYTF
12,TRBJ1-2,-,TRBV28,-,TGTGCCAGCAGACTACAGGGATATGGCTACACCTTC,CASRLQGYGYTF
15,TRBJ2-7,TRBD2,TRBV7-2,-,TGTGCCAGCAGCTGGGGTGGAGCGGGGGACTACGAGCAGTACTTC,CASSWGGAGDYEQYF
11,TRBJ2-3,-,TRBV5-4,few,TGTGCCAGCAGGGGGGCCGATACGCAGTATTTT,CASRGADTQYF
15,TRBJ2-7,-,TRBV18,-,TGTGCCAGCTCCGAAGGTGGGGGGGCCGTCTACGAGCAGTACTTC,CASSEGGGAVYEQYF
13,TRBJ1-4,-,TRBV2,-,TGTGCCAGCAAGGTACGGACAATGATGGAACTGTTTTTT,CASKVRTMMELFF
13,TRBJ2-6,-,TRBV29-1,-,TGCAGCGTTAGGGCGCAGGGGGCCAACGTCCTGACTTTC,CSVRAQGANVLTF
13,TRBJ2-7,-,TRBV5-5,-,TGTGCCAGCAGCTTGCCAGGAGCTCGCGAGCAGTACTTC,CASSLPGAREQYF
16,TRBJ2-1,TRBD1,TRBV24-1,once,TGTGCCACCAGTGCCCCCGGGGGACAGGGGTACAATGAGCAGTTCTTC,CATSAPGGQGYNEQFF
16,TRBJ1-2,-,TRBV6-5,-,TGTGCCAGCAGTTACTCGAATTGGGGGGCATACTATGGCTACACCTTC,CASSYSNWGAYYGYTF
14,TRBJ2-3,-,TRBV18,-,TGTGCCAGCTCTCCCCCAGGAATCCCAGATACGCAGTATTTT,CASSPPGIPDTQYF
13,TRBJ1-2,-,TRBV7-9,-,TGTGCCAGCAGCTCGGGCCCAGGGTTTGGCTACACCTTC,CASSSGPGFGYTF
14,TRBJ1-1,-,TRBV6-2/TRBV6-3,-,TGTGCCAGCAGTGGGGGGACCAGAGGCACTGAAGCTTTCTTT,CASSGGTRGTEAFF
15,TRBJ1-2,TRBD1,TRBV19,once,TGTGCCAGCCGAGCTAAACAGGGGGCGAACTATGGCTACACCTTC,CASRAKQGANYGYTF
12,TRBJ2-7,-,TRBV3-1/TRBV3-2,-,TGTGCCAGCAGCACTACAGGGACCGAGCAGTACTTC,CASSTTGTEQYF
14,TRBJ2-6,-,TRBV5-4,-,TGTGCCAGCAGCTTGCGCTCTGGGGCCAACGTCCTGACTTTC,CASSLRSGANVLTF
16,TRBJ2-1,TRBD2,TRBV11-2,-,TGTGCCAGCAGCTCCCTGGGACTAGCGTTTTACAATGAGCAGTTCTTC,CASSSLGLAFYNEQFF
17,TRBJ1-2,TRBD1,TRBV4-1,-,TGCGCCAGCAGCCAAGGGGCTAGGACAGGGGGTGGCTATGGCTACACCTTC,CASSQGARTGGGYGYTF
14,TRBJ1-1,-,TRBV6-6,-,TGTGCCAGCAGTTACAGCGTTGTGGGTACTGAAGCTTTCTTT,CASSYSVVGTEAFF
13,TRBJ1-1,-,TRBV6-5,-,TGTGCCAGCAGTAAACTAGGGGGAACTGAAGCTTTCTTT,CASSKLGGTEAFF
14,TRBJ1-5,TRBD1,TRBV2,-,TGTGCCAGCAGTTCTTCTACAGGGGTTCAGCCCCAGCATTTT,CASSSSTGVQPQHF
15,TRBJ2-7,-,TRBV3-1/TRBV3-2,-,TGTGCCAGCAGCCAAGCGTCTAGCCTCCGGGGCGAGCAGTACTTC,CASSQASSLRGEQYF
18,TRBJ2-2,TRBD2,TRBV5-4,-,TGTGCCAGCAGCCACGGACTAGCGGGACCGGGGAACACCGGGGAGCTGTTTTTT,CASSHGLAGPGNTGELFF
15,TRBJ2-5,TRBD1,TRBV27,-,TGTGCCAGCAGTTTATCGGGCAGGGGGCAAGAGACCCAGTACTTC,CASSLSGRGQETQYF
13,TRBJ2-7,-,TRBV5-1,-,TGCGCCAGCAGCTTGCTGGACAGCTACGAGCAGTACTTC,CASSLLDSYEQYF
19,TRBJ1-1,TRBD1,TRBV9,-,TGTGCCAGCAGCGTAGTGAGTAGGTGGCAGGGGGCGCGGAACACTGAAGCTTTCTTT,CASSVVSRWQGARNTEAFF
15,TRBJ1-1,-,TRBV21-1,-,TGTGCCAGCAGAGAAAGGGGGGACGGGAACACTGAAGCTTTCTTT,CASRERGDGNTEAFF
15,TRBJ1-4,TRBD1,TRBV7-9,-,TGTGCCAGCAGCTCCACCGGGACAGGGGACCGAAAACTGTTTTTT,CASSSTGTGDRKLFF
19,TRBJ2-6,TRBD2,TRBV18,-,TGTGCCAGCTCACCGAACCGGGCGGGAGTAAGTTCTGGGGCCAACGTCCTGACTTTC,CASSPNRAGVSSGANVLTF
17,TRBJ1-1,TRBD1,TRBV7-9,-,TGTGCCAGCAGCTTATACGGACAGGGCGAATCGACCACTGAAGCTTTCTTT,CASSLYGQGESTTEAFF
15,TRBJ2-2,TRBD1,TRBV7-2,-,TGTGCCAGCAGCTCCGGACAGGCGGTCACCGGGGAGCTGTTTTTT,CASSSGQAVTGELFF
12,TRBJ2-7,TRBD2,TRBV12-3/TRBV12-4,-,TGTGCCAGCAGTTTAGCTCCGGGAGGGCAGTACTTC,CASSLAPGGQYF
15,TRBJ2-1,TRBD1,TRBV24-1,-,TGTGCCACCAGTGCGGGACAGGGGGGGTACAATGAGCAGTTCTTC,CATSAGQGGYNEQFF
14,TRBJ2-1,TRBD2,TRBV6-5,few,TGTGCCAGCAGAGTAGCGGGAGAGAACAATGAGCAGTTCTTC,CASRVAGENNEQFF
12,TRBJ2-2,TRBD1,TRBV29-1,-,TGCAGCGTATCGACAGGGACCGGGGAGCTGTTTTTT,CSVSTGTGELFF
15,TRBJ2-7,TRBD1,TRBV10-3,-,TGTGCCATCAGTGAGCCCTACAGGGGGCCCAACGAGCAGTACTTC,CAISEPYRGPNEQYF
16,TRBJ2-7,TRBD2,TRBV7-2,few,TGTGCCAGCAGCCCTAGAGGACTAGCTATTTCCTACGAGCAGTACTTC,CASSPRGLAISYEQYF
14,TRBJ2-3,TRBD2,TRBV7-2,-,TGTGCCAGCAGCTTACAACTAGCGACAGATACGCAGTATTTT,CASSLQLATDTQYF
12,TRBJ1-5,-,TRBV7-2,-,TGTGCCAGCAGGGACAGCAATCAGCCCCAGCATTTT,CASRDSNQPQHF
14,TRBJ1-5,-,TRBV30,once,TGTGCCTGGAGTAGGTTCGGCCAGGCTCAGCCCCAGCATTTT,CAWSRFGQAQPQHF
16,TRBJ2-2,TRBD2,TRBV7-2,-,TGTGCCAGCAGCGGAGGACTAGCGGGATCCACCGGGGAGCTGTTTTTT,CASSGGLAGSTGELFF
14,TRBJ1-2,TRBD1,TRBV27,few,TGTGCCAGCAGTACGGACAGGGGAAACTATGGCTACACCTTC,CASSTDRGNYGYTF
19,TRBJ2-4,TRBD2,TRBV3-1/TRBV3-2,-,TGTGCCAGCAGCCAAGGACTAGCGGGAGAGGGGATCGGCAAAAACATTCAGTACTTC,CASSQGLAGEGIGKNIQYF